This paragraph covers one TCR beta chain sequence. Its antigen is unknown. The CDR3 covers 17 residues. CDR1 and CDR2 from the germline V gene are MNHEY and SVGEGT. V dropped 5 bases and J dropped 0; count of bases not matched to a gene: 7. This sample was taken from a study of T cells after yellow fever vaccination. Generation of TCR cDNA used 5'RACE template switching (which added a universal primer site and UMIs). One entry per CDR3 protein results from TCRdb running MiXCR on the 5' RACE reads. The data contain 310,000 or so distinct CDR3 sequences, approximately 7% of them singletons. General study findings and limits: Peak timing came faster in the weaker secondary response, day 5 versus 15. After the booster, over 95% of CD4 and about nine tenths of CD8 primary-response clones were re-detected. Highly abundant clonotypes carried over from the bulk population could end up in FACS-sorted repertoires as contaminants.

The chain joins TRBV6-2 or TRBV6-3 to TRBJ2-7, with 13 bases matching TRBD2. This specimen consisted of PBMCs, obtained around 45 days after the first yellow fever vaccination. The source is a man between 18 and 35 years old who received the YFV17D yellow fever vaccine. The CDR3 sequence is CASSMTSGGPSSYEQYV. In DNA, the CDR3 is TGTGCCAGCAGTATGACTAGCGGGGGGCCGAGCTCCTACGAGCAGTACGTC.